The clone carrying this T cell receptor beta chain was seen many times. The data were obtained in a study of T cells in Graves' hyperthyroidism and ophthalmopathy. V lost 0 bases and J 4 bases, leaving 8 bases between the germline ends. CDR1 is SGDLS, CDR2 YYNGEE, per germline. The CDR3 runs to 14 residues. Amplification of TCR beta CDR3 regions was performed using RNA transcripts as template. Using the HTBI primer set, a first-round RT-PCR was run on the TCR CDR3. TCRdb itself ran the multiplex PCR reads through MiXCR, one entry per CDR3 protein. The table shows under 350,000 distinct CDR3 sequences, with over 15% occurring only once.

This sequence was found in a woman aged 55-69 years with Graves' ophthalmopathy. The chain has TRBV9 and TRBJ1-5; D uncertain. Sequencing was carried out using blood. The CDR3 region is CASSVGHANQPQHF. In DNA, the CDR3 is TGTGCCAGCAGCGTAGGTCACGCAAATCAGCCCCAGCATTTT.